The sequence of this T cell receptor (beta chain) was determined in a study of early T cells in non-severe SARS-CoV-2 infection. TCRdb reprocessed the 5' RACE reads with MiXCR, giving one entry per CDR3 protein. The sample gives 45,000 to 55,000 distinct CDR3 sequences, about 7.4% of which show up once; around 6.1% is in the top ten. This clonotype was counted a few times. The germline V gene encodes CDR1 SGHDT and CDR2 YYEEEE. J was trimmed by 0 bases and V by 4 bases; bases with no gene match: 11. The CDR3 sequence is 18 residues long. Sequences were obtained from whole blood. The origin of this receptor is an adult who was a healthcare worker with PCR-confirmed SARS-CoV-2 infection or an uninfected control (not recorded which). The chain uses TRBV5-6 and TRBJ1-4, with 8 bases that match TRBD1. CDR3 in amino acids: CASSNITGQGSTNEKLFF. The CDR3 DNA follows: TGTGCCAGCAGCAACATTACAGGACAGGGATCAACTAATGAAAAACTGTTTTTT. The variable domain in full, completed from reference TRBV5-6 and TRBJ1-4, reads DAGVTQSPTHLIKTRGQQVTLRCSPKSGHDTVSWYQQALGQGPQFIFQYYEEEERQRGNFPDRFSGHQFPNYSSELNVNALLLGDSALYLCASSNITGQGSTNEKLFFGSGTQLSVL.